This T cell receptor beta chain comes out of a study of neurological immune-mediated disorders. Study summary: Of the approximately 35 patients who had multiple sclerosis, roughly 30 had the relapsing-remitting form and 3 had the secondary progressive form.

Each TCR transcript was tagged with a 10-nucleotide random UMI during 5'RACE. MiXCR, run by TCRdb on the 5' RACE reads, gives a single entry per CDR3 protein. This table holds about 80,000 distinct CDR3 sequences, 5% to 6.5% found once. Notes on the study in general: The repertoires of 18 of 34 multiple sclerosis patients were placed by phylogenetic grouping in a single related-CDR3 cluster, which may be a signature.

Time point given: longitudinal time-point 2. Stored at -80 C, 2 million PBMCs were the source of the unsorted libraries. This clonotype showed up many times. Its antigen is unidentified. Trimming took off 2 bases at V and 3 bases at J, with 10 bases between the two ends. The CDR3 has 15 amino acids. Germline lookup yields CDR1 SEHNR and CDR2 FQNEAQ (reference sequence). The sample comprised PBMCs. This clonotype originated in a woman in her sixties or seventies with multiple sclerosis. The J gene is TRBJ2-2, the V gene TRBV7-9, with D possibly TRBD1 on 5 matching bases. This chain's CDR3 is CASSLTATDTGELFF. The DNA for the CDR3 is TGTGCCAGCAGCTTAACGGCGACAGACACCGGGGAGCTGTTTTTT.